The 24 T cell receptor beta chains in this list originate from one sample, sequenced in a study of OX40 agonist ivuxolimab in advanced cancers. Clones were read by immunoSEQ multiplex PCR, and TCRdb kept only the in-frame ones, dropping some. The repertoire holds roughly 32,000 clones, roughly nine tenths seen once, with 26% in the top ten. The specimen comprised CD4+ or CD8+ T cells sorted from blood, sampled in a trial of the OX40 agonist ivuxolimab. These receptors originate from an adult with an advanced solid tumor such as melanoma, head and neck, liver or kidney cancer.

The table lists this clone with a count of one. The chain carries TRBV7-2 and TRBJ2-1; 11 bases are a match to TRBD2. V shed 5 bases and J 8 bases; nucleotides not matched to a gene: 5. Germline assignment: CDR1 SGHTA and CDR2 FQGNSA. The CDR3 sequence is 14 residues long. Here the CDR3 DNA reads TGTGCCAGCAGCACGACTAGCGGGGTTTATGAGCAGTTCTTC. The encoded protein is CASSTTSGVYEQFF.

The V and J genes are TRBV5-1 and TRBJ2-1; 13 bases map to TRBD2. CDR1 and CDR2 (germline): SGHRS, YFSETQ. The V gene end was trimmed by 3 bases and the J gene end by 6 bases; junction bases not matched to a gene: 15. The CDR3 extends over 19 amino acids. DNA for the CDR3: TGCGCCAGCAGCTCGGACTACGGACTAGCGGGAGAGGTCCGCAATGAGCAGTTCTTC. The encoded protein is CASSSDYGLAGEVRNEQFF.

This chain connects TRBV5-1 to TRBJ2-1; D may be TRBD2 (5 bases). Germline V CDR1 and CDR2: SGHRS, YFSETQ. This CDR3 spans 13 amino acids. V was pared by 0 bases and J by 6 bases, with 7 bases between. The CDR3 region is CASSLVGVNEQFF. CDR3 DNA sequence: TGCGCCAGCAGCTTGGTCGGGGTCAATGAGCAGTTCTTC.

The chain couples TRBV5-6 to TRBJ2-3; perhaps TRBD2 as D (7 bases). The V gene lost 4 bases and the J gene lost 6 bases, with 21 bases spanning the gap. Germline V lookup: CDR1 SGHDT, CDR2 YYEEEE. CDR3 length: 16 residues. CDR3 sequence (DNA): TGTGCCAGCAGCCCCCATCAGAACACGGGGGGCGATACGCAGTATTTT. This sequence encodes CASSPHQNTGGDTQYF.

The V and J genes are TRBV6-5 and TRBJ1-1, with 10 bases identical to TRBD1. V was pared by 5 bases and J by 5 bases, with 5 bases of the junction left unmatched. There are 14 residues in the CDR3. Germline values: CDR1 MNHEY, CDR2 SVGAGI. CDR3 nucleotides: TGTGCCAGCAGTACGGACAGGGGGTTTACTGAAGCTTTCTTT. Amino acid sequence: CASSTDRGFTEAFF.

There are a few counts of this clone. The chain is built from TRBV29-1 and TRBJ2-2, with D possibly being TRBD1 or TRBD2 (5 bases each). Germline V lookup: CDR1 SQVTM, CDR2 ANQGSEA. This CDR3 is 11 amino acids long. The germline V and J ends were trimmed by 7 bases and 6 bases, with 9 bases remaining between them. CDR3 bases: TGCAGCGCTCGGGGCTCCGGGGAGCTGTTTTTT. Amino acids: CSARGSGELFF.

The CDR3 reads CASSGLGGAFEKLFF. CDR3 DNA: TGTGCCAGCAGTGGGTTAGGGGGCGCGTTTGAAAAACTGTTTTTT. V is TRBV28 and J is TRBJ1-4; 7 bases line up with TRBD1. CDR1 and CDR2 (germline): MDHEN, SYDVKM. The CDR3 length is 15 residues. The V gene end was trimmed by 5 bases and the J gene end by 7 bases; junction bases not matched to a gene: 10.

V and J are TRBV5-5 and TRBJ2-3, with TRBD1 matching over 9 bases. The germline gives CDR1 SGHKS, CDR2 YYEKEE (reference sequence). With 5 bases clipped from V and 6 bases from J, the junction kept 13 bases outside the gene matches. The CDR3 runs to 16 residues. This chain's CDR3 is CASSKRLGQGPDTQYF. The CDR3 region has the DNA TGTGCCAGCAGTAAAAGGTTGGGACAGGGCCCCGATACGCAGTATTTT.

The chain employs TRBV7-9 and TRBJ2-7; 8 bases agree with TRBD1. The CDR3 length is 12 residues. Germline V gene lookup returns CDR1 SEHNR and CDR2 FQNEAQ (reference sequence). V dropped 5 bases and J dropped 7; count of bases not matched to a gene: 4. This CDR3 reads CASSQGAREQYF. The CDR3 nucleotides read TGTGCCAGCAGCCAGGGGGCGCGAGAGCAGTACTTC.

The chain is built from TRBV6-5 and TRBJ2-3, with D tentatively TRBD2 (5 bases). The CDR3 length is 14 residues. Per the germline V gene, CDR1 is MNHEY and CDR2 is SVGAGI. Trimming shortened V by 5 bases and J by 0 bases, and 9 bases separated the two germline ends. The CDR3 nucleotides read TGTGCCAGCAGTCTAGGGAGAAGCACAGATACGCAGTATTTT. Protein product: CASSLGRSTDTQYF.

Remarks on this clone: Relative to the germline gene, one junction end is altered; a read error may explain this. CDR3: CASSVAGGATEAFF. Here the CDR3 DNA reads TGTGCCAGCAGCGTAGCAGGGGGCGCAACTGAAGCTTTCTTT. The chain employs TRBV7-9 and TRBJ1-1; 8 nucleotides line up with TRBD1. The CDR3 length is 14 residues. CDR1 SEHNR and CDR2 FQNEAQ come from the germline V gene (reference sequence).

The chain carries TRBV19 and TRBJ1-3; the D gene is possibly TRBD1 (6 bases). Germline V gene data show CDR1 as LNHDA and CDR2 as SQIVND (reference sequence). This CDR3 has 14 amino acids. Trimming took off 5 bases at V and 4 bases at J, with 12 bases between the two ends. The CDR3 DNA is TGTGCCAGTAGTTTACAGGGCGCAGGAAACACCATATATTTT. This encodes CASSLQGAGNTIYF.

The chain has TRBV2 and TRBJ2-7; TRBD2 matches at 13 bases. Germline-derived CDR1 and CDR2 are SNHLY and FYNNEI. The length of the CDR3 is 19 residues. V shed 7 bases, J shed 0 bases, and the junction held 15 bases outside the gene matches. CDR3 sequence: CASTTTATSGGSISYEQYF. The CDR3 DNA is TGTGCCAGCACAACGACTGCGACTAGCGGGGGGTCAATCTCCTACGAGCAGTACTTC. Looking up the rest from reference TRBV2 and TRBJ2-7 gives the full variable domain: EPEVTQTPSHQVTQMGQEVILRCVPISNHLYFYWYRQILGQKVEFLVSFYNNEISEKSEIFDDQFSVERPDGSNFTLKIRSTKLEDSAMYFCASTTTATSGGSISYEQYFGPGTRLTVT.

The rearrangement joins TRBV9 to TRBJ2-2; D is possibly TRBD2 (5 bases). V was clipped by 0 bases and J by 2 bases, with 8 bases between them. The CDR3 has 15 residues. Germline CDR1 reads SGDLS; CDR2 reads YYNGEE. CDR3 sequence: CASSVGWTNTGELFF. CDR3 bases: TGTGCCAGCAGCGTAGGATGGACTAACACCGGGGAGCTGTTTTTT.

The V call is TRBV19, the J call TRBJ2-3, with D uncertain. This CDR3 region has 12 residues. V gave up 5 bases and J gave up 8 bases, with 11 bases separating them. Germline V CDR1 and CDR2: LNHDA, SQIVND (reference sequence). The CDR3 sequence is CASSLGPATQYF. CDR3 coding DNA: TGTGCCAGTAGTCTTGGGCCCGCTACGCAGTATTTT.

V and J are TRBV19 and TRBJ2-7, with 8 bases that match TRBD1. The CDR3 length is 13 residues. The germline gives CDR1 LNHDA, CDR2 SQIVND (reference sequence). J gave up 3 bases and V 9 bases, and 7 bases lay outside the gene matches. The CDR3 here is CASGQGEIYEQYF. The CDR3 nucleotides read TGTGCCAGCGGACAGGGTGAGATCTACGAGCAGTACTTC.

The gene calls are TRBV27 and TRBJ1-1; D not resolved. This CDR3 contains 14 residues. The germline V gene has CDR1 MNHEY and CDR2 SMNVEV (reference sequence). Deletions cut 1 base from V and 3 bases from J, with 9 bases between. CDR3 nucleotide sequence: TGTGCCAGCAGTTTATTGTACGGGCACACTGAAGCTTTCTTT. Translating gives CASSLLYGHTEAFF.

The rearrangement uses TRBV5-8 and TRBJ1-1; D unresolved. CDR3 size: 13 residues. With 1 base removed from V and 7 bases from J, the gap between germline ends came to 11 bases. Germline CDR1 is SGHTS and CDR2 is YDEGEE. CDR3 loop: CASSLWRSGEAFF. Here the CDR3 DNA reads TGTGCCAGCAGCTTGTGGAGAAGTGGTGAAGCTTTCTTT.

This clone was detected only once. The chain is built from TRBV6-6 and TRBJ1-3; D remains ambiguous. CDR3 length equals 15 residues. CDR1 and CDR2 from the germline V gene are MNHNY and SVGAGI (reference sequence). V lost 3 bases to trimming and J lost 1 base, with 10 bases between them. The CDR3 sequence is CASSYLGFSGNTIYF. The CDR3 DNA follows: TGTGCCAGCAGTTATTTGGGTTTTTCTGGAAACACCATATATTTT.

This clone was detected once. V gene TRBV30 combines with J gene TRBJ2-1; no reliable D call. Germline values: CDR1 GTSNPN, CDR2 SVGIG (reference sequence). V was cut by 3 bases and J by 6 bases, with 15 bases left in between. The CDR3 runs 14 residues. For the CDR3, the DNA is TGTGCCTGGAGCAAAGCAGTCGGTCCCAATGAGCAGTTCTTC. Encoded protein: CAWSKAVGPNEQFF.

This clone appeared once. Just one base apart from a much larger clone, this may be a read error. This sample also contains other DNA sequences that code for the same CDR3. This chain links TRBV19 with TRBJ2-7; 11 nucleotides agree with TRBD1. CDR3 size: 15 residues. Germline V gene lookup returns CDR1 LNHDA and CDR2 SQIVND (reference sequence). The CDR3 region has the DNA TGTGCTAGTAGTATAGGGACAGGGGGATTCTACGAGCAGTACTTC. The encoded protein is CASSIGTGGFYEQYF.

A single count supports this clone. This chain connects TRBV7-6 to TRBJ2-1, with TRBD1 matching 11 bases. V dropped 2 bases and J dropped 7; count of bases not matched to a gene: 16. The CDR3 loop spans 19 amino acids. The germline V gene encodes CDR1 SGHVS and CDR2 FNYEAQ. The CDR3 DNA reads TGTGCCAGCAGCTTACTATCCCCCGGGCGGGACAGGGGGTTTAATGAGCAGTTCTTC. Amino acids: CASSLLSPGRDRGFNEQFF.

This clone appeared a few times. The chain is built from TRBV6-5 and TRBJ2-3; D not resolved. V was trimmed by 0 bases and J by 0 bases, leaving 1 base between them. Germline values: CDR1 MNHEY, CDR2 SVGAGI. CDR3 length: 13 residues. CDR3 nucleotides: TGTGCCAGCAGTTACTCTAGCACAGATACGCAGTATTTT. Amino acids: CASSYSSTDTQYF.

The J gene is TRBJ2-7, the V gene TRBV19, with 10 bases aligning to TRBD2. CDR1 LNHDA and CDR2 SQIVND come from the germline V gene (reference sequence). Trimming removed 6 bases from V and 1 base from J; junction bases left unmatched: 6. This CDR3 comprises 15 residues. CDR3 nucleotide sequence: TGTGCCAGTAGCCTTAGCGGGGGGCGATCCTACGAGCAGTACTTC. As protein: CASSLSGGRSYEQYF.